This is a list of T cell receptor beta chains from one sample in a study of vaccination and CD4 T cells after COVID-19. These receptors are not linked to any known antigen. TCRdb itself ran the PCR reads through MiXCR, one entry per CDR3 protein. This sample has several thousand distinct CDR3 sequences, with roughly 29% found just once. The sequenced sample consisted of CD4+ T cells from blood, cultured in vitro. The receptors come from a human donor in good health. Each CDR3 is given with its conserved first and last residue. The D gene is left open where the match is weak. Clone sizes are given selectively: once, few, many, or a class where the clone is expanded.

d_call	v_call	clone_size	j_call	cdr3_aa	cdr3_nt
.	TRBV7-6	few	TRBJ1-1	CASSWGENTEAFF	TGTGCCAGCAGCTGGGGGGAGAACACTGAAGCTTTCTTT
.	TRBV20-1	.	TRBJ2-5	CSATVQETQYF	TGCAGTGCTACGGTACAAGAGACCCAGTACTTC
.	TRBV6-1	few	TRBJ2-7	CASSEAGGNEQYF	TGTGCCAGCAGTGAAGCCGGGGGTAACGAGCAGTACTTC
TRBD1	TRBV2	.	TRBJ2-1	CASSPTPGQYNEQFF	TGTGCCAGCAGTCCGACTCCGGGACAGTACAATGAGCAGTTCTTC
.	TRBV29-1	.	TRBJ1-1	CSVVSAMNTEAFF	TGCAGCGTTGTTTCCGCCATGAACACTGAAGCTTTCTTT
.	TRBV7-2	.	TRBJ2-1	CASSSHRALNEQFF	TGTGCCAGCAGCTCCCACCGGGCCCTCAATGAGCAGTTCTTC
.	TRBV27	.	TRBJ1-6	CASSVNRGPLHF	TGTGCCAGCAGTGTGAATCGGGGTCCCCTCCACTTT
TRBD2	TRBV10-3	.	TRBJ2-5	CAISPGLAGGQETQYF	TGTGCCATCAGTCCCGGACTAGCGGGGGGGCAAGAGACCCAGTACTTC
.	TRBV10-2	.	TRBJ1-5	CASSESELNQPQHF	TGCGCCAGCAGTGAGTCTGAACTCAATCAGCCCCAGCATTTT
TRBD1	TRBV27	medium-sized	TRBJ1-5	CASAPGTGDQPQHF	TGTGCCAGCGCCCCCGGGACAGGGGATCAGCCCCAGCATTTT
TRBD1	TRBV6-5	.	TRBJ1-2	CASSYLEQGPGYTF	TGTGCCAGCAGTTACTTGGAACAGGGGCCAGGCTACACCTTC
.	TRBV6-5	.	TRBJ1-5	CASSYRWYSNQPQHF	TGTGCCAGCAGTTACCGGTGGTATAGCAATCAGCCCCAGCATTTT
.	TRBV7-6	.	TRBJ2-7	CASSLTVSSYEQYF	TGTGCCAGCAGCTTAACCGTAAGCTCCTACGAGCAGTACTTC
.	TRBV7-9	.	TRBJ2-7	CASSNQGRYEQYF	TGTGCCAGCAGCAATCAGGGTCGGTACGAGCAGTACTTC
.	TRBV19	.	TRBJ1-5	CASSITAAVGQPQHF	TGTGCCAGTAGTATAACAGCGGCCGTTGGTCAGCCCCAGCATTTT
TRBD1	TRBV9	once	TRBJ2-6	CASMTGAGANVLTF	TGTGCCAGCATGACAGGGGCTGGGGCCAACGTCCTGACTTTC
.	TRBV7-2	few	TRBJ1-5	CASSLISRDQPQHF	TGTGCCAGCAGCTTAATTTCTCGGGATCAGCCCCAGCATTTT
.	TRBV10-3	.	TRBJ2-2	CAVSELTGELFF	TGTGCCGTCAGTGAATTAACCGGGGAGCTGTTTTTT
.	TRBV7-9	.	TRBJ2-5	CASSLLPLETQYF	TGTGCCAGCAGCCTACTACCCCTGGAGACCCAGTACTTC
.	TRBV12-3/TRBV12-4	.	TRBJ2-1	CASSLAGAYNEQFF	TGTGCCAGCAGTTTAGCGGGGGCCTACAATGAGCAGTTCTTC
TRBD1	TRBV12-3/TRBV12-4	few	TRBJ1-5	CASSPEDRENQPQHF	TGTGCCAGCAGTCCAGAAGACAGGGAAAATCAGCCCCAGCATTTT
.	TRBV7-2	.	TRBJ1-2	CASSLTNNYGYTF	TGTGCCAGCAGCTTAACAAATAACTATGGCTACACCTTC
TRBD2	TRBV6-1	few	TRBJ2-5	CASSTSGAYQETQYF	TGTGCCAGCAGCACTAGCGGGGCCTACCAAGAGACCCAGTACTTC
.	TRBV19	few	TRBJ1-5	CASRVRDVLSNQPQHF	TGTGCCAGTAGGGTCCGGGACGTCCTTTCTAATCAGCCCCAGCATTTT
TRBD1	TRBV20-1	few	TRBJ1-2	CSARGQGAANYGYTF	TGCAGTGCCAGGGGTCAGGGGGCAGCTAACTATGGCTACACCTTC
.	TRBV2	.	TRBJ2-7	CASQTSGRSYEQYF	TGTGCCAGTCAAACTTCGGGACGGAGCTACGAGCAGTACTTC
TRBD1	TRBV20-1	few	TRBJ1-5	CSARSGTGEFGTYSNQPQHF	TGCAGTGCTAGGTCGGGGACAGGGGAGTTTGGGACATATAGCAATCAGCCCCAGCATTTT
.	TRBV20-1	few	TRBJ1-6	CSARVPPRTGLNSPLHF	TGCAGTGCTAGAGTACCGCCGCGTACAGGGTTGAATTCACCCCTCCACTTT
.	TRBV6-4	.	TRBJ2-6	CASSSSGSGANVLTF	TGTGCCAGCAGTTCATCAGGGTCTGGGGCCAACGTCCTGACTTTC
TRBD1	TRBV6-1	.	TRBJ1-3	CASGGTGRLGNTIYF	TGTGCCAGCGGGGGGACAGGGAGACTTGGAAACACCATATATTTT
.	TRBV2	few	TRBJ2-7	CASRGGYLGEQYF	TGTGCCAGCAGGGGGGGATACTTGGGGGAGCAGTACTTC
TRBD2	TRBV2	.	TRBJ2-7	CASSEFLAGGYEQYF	TGTGCCAGCAGTGAGTTTCTAGCGGGAGGCTACGAGCAGTACTTC
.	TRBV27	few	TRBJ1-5	CASSLGGRGGNQPQHF	TGTGCCAGCAGTTTAGGGGGGAGGGGGGGCAATCAGCCCCAGCATTTT
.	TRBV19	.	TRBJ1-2	CASSLRLDYGYTF	TGTGCCAGTAGTCTGCGACTCGACTATGGCTACACCTTC
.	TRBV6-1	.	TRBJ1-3	CATSPGGKSGENTIYF	TGTGCCACCTCCCCTGGTGGGAAATCGGGAGAAAACACCATATATTTT
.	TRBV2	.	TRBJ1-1	CASSPDSEAFF	TGTGCCAGCAGTCCGGACAGTGAAGCTTTCTTT
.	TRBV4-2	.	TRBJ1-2	CASSQSLDGPYGYTF	TGTGCCAGCAGCCAATCTCTCGACGGACCCTATGGCTACACCTTC
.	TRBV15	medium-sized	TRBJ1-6	CATSRDFSAMGNSPLHF	TGTGCCACCAGCAGAGACTTTTCGGCGATGGGGAATTCACCCCTCCACTTT
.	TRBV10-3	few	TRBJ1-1	CAISEEWAQSNTEAFF	TGTGCCATCAGTGAAGAGTGGGCTCAGTCCAACACTGAAGCTTTCTTT
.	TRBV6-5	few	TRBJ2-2	CASSYGTGDTGELFF	TGTGCCAGCAGTTACGGGACCGGAGACACCGGGGAGCTGTTTTTT
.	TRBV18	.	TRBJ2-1	CASSPLVHNEQFF	TGTGCCAGCTCACCCCTCGTCCACAATGAGCAGTTCTTC
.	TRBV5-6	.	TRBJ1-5	CASSYGLTHQPQHF	TGTGCCAGCAGCTACGGACTGACCCATCAGCCCCAGCATTTT
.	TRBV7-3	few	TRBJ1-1	CASSARGGTEAFF	TGTGCCAGCAGCGCCAGAGGGGGCACTGAAGCTTTCTTT
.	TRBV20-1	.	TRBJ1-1	CSARDRITEAFF	TGCAGTGCTAGAGACAGGATCACTGAAGCTTTCTTT
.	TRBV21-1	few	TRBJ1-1	CASSKRRGRPTEAFF	TGTGCCAGCAGCAAAAGGAGGGGGCGTCCCACTGAAGCTTTCTTT